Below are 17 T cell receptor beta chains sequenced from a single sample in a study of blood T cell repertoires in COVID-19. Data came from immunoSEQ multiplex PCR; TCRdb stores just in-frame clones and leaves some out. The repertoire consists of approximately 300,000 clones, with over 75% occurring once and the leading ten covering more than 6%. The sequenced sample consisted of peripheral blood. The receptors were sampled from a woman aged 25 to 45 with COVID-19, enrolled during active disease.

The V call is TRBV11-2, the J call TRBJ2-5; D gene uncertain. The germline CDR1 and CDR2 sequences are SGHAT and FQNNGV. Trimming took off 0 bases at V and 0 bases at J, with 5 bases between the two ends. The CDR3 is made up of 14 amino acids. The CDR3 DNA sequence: TGTGCCAGCAGCTTAGATCTGTACCAAGAGACCCAGTACTTC. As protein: CASSLDLYQETQYF.

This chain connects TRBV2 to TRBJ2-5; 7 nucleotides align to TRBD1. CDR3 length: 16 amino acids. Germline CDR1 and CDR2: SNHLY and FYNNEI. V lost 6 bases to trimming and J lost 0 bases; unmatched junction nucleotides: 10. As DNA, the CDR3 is TGTGCCAGCAGGGCCCTCCTGACAGGGTACCAAGAGACCCAGTACTTC. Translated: CASRALLTGYQETQYF.

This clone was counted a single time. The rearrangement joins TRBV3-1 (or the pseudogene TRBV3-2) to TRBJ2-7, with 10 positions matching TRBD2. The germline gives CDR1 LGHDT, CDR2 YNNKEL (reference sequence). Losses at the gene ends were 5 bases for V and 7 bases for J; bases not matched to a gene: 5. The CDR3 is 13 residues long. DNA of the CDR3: TGTGCCAGCAGCACACTAGCGGGAAATGAGCAGTACTTC. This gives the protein CASSTLAGNEQYF.

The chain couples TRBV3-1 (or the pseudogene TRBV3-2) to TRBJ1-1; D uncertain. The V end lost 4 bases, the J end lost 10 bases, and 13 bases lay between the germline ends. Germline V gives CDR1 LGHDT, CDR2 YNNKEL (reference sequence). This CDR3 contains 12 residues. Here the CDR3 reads CASSPLGVAAFF. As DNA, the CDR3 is TGTGCCAGCAGCCCCCTCGGAGTGGCAGCTTTCTTT.

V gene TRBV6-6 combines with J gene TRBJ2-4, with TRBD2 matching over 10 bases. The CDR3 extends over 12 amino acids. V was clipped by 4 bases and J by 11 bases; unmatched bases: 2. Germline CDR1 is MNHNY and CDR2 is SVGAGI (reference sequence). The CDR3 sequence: CASSSLAGVQYF. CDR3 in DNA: TGTGCCAGCAGTTCCCTAGCGGGAGTTCAGTACTTC.

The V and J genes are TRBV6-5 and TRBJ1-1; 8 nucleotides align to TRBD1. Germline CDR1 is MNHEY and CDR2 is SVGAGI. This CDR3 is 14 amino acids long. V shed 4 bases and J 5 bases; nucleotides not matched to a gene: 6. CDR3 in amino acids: CASSLSTGVTEAFF. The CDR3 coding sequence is TGTGCCAGCAGTTTGTCGACAGGGGTGACTGAAGCTTTCTTT.

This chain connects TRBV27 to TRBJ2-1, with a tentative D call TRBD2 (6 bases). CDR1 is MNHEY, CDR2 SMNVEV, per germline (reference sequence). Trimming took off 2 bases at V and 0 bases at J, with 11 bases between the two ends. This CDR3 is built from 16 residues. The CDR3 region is CASSLRAGSSYNEQFF. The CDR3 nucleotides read TGTGCCAGCAGTTTACGGGCGGGGTCCTCCTACAATGAGCAGTTCTTC.

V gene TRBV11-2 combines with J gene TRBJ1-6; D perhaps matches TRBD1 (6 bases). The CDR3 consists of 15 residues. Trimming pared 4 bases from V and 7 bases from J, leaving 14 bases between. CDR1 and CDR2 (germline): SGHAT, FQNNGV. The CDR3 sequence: CASSSNRELNSPLHF. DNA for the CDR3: TGTGCCAGCAGCTCAAACAGGGAGTTGAATTCACCCCTCCACTTT.

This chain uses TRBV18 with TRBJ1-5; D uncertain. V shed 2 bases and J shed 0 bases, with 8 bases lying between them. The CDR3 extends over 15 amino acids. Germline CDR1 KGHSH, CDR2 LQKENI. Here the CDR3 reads CASSPGPYSNQPQHF. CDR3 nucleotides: TGTGCCAGCTCACCAGGGCCCTATAGCAATCAGCCCCAGCATTTT. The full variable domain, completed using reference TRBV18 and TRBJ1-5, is NAGVMQNPRHLVRRRGQEARLRCSPMKGHSHVYWYRQLPEEGLKFMVYLQKENIIDESGMPKERFSAEFPKEGPSILRIQQVVRGDSAAYFCASSPGPYSNQPQHFGDGTRLSIL.

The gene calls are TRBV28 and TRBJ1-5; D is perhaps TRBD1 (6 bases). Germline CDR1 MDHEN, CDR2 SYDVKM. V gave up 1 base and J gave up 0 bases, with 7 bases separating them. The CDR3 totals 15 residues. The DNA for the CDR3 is TGTGCCAGCAGTTTATTACAGGGTAGCAATCAGCCCCAGCATTTT. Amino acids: CASSLLQGSNQPQHF.

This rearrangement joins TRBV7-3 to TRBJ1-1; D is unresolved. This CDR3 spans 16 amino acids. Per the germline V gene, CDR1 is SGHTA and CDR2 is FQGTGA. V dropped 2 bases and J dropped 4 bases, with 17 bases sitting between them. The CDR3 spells CASSLLSAGRGTEAFF. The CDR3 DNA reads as TGTGCCAGCAGCTTACTCTCAGCCGGGAGAGGCACTGAAGCTTTCTTT.

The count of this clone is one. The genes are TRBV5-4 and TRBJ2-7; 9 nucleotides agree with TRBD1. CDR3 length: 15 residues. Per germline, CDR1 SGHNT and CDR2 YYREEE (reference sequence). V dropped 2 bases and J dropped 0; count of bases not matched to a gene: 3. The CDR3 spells CASSLQGALSYEQYF. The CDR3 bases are TGTGCCAGCAGCTTACAGGGGGCCCTCTCCTACGAGCAGTACTTC.

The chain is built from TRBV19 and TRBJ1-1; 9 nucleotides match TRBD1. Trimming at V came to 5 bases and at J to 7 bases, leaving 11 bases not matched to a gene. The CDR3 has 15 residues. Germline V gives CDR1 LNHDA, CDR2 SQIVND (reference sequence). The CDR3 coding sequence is TGTGCCAGTAGTCCCCCTGGGACAGGGAGGGTTGAAGCTTTCTTT. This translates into CASSPPGTGRVEAFF. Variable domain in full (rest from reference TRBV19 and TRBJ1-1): DGGITQSPKYLFRKEGQNVTLSCEQNLNHDAMYWYRQDPGQGLRLIYYSQIVNDFQKGDIAEGYSVSREKKESFPLTVTSAQKNPTAFYLCASSPPGTGRVEAFFGQGTRLTVV.

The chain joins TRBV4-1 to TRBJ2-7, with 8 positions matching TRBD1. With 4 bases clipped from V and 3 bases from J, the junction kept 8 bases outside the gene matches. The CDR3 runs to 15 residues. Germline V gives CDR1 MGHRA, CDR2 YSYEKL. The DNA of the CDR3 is TGCGCCAGCAGCCTACAGGGGGACTTGTTCTACGAGCAGTACTTC. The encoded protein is CASSLQGDLFYEQYF.

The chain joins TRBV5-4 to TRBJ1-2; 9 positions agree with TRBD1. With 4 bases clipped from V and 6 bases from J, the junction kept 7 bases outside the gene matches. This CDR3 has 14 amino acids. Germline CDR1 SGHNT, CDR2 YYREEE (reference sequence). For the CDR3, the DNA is TGTGCCAGCAGCCGGACAGGGGTAAAGGATGGCTACACCTTC. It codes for CASSRTGVKDGYTF.

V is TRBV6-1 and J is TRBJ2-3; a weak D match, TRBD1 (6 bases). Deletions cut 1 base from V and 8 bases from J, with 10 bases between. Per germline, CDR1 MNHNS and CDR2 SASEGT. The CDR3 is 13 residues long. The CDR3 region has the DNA TGTGCCAGCAGTGAAGGTCGAGGGGGTACGCAGTATTTT. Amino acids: CASSEGRGGTQYF.

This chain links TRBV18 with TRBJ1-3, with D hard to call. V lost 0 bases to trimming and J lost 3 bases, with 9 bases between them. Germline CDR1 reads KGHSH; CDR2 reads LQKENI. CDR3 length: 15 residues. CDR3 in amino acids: CASSPPGGIGNTIYF. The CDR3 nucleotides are TGTGCCAGCTCACCACCGGGAGGCATTGGAAACACCATATATTTT.